Following are 27 T cell receptor beta chains from one sample sequenced in a study of control samples from healthy donors and cancer patients. Assay used: immunoSEQ multiplex PCR; TCRdb lists only in-frame clones, some missing. The top ten clones hold 1.5% of a sample with approximately 220,000 clones, about 95% of them seen once. The sequenced material came from blood. The receptors derive from a man in his fifties or sixties in good health.

The chain joins TRBV6-6 to TRBJ2-7; 11 positions agree with TRBD1. Unmatched junction bases numbered 4, after V lost 6 bases and J lost 3 bases. The germline V gene has CDR1 MNHNY and CDR2 SVGAGI (reference sequence). This CDR3 has 14 residues. The CDR3 DNA follows: TGTGCCAGCAGCGGGGGGACAGGGGGCTACGAGCAGTACTTC. It translates to CASSGGTGGYEQYF.

This chain connects TRBV6-5 to TRBJ1-2; D call uncertain. CDR1 MNHEY and CDR2 SVGAGI come from the germline V gene. The germline V and J ends were trimmed by 7 bases and 1 base, with 13 bases remaining between them. CDR3 length equals 14 residues. The chain's CDR3 is CASTTGGGNYGYTF. The DNA of the CDR3 is TGTGCCAGCACTACGGGTGGAGGTAACTATGGCTACACCTTC.

The V gene is TRBV7-8, the J gene TRBJ2-6; D remains ambiguous. This CDR3 region has 15 residues. Germline V CDR1 and CDR2: SGHVS, FQNEAQ. The V and J ends lost 1 base and 3 bases respectively, with 7 bases between them. CDR3 amino acids: CASSLVGGGANVLTF. The DNA of the CDR3 is TGTGCCAGCAGCTTAGTCGGCGGTGGGGCCAACGTCCTGACTTTC.

On this clone: The sample carries other DNA sequences with the same CDR3. V is TRBV5-1 and J is TRBJ2-1; 9 bases align to TRBD2. CDR1 SGHRS and CDR2 YFSETQ come from the germline V gene. This CDR3 is built from 17 residues. The V gene end was trimmed by 2 bases and the J gene end by 6 bases; junction bases not matched to a gene: 12. The CDR3, as DNA: TGCGCCAGCAGCTTAGGCAGCGGGGGGCGGGGTTCCAATGAGCAGTTCTTC. It is translated as CASSLGSGGRGSNEQFF.

For this clone: Other nucleotide sequences in the sample specify the same CDR3. The chain is built from TRBV11-2 and TRBJ2-3; 10 positions match TRBD1. The V and J ends lost 1 base and 4 bases, in that order; junction bases with no gene match: 5. CDR1 and CDR2 (germline): SGHAT, FQNNGV. CDR3 size: 16 residues. CDR3 bases: TGTGCCAGCAGCTTAGGGGACAGGGGAGTTGCAGATACGCAGTATTTT. This gives the protein CASSLGDRGVADTQYF.

The V gene is TRBV2, the J gene TRBJ1-2; TRBD1 agrees at 8 bases. The J segment lost 6 bases and the V segment lost 7 bases, leaving 13 bases of the junction unmatched. The CDR3 spans 15 residues. CDR1 is SNHLY, CDR2 FYNNEI, per germline. The CDR3 protein is CASTSMGRGRDGYTF. CDR3 DNA: TGTGCCAGCACCTCGATGGGCAGGGGGCGGGATGGCTACACCTTC.

This clone was counted once. The rearrangement uses TRBV9 and TRBJ2-5; 10 nucleotides match TRBD2. This CDR3 is 15 amino acids long. The J segment lost 3 bases and the V segment lost 4 bases, leaving 6 bases of the junction unmatched. Per germline, CDR1 SGDLS and CDR2 YYNGEE. CDR3 residues: CASSFERGGEETQYF. DNA for the CDR3: TGTGCCAGCAGCTTTGAGCGGGGGGGCGAAGAGACCCAGTACTTC.

The CDR3 DNA reads as TGTGCCAGCACCGAGACTAGCTATACGCAGTATTTT. Its translation: CASTETSYTQYF. The J gene is TRBJ2-3, the V gene TRBV7-2, with 7 bases fitting TRBD2. This CDR3 has 12 residues. The V gene end was trimmed by 7 bases and the J gene end by 7 bases; junction bases not matched to a gene: 5. The germline V gene encodes CDR1 SGHTA and CDR2 FQGNSA.

The chain is built from TRBV2 and TRBJ2-7; 7 bases fit TRBD2. The ends lost 3 bases at V and 7 bases at J; junction bases unmatched: 0. CDR1 and CDR2 (germline): SNHLY, FYNNEI. The CDR3 length is 11 residues. CDR3 residues: CASSEGGEQYF. Written as DNA, the CDR3 is TGTGCCAGCAGTGAGGGGGGGGAGCAGTACTTC.

Here the CDR3 DNA reads TGCGCCAGCAGCCAAGCTGGACACGGCACAGATACGCAGTATTTT. As protein: CASSQAGHGTDTQYF. The V call is TRBV4-1, the J call TRBJ2-3, with TRBD1 as a possible D gene (5 bases). Trimming removed 1 base at V and 1 base at J, with 9 bases between. Germline CDR1 MGHRA, CDR2 YSYEKL. The CDR3 spans 15 residues.

The V call is TRBV2, the J call TRBJ1-1, with no clear D. This CDR3 has 12 amino acids. Germline V gene sequence: CDR1 SNHLY, CDR2 FYNNEI. The V gene lost 6 bases and the J gene lost 1 base, with 6 bases spanning the gap. CDR3 sequence (DNA): TGTGCCAGCAGCGGTGGGAACACTGAAGCTTTCTTT. Translation: CASSGGNTEAFF.

This chain joins TRBV12-5 and TRBJ1-1, with D unresolved. Per germline, CDR1 LGHNT and CDR2 FRNRAP. This CDR3 has 17 amino acids. V was clipped by 2 bases and J by 2 bases, with 18 bases between them. CDR3 sequence: CASGLYLLGYKNTEAFF. The CDR3 DNA sequence: TGTGCTAGTGGTTTGTATTTGTTGGGGTACAAAAACACTGAAGCTTTCTTT.

J is TRBJ1-1 and V is TRBV5-1; 10 bases agree with TRBD1. The germline CDR1 and CDR2 sequences are SGHRS and YFSETQ. CDR3 length: 15 amino acids. V lost 4 bases, J lost 6 bases, and 9 bases stayed unmatched. CDR3 sequence: CASSDPGQGTAEAFF. CDR3 DNA sequence: TGCGCCAGCAGCGATCCGGGACAGGGGACGGCTGAAGCTTTCTTT. The full variable domain, in which reference TRBV5-1 and TRBJ1-1 provide the parts outside the CDR3, is KAGVTQTPRYLIKTRGQQVTLSCSPISGHRSVSWYQQTPGQGLQFLFEYFSETQRNKGNFPGRFSGRQFSNSRSEMNVSTLELGDSALYLCASSDPGQGTAEAFFGQGTRLTVV.

The V gene is TRBV5-1, the J gene TRBJ1-1; D ambiguous. The V gene's germline CDR1 is SGHRS and CDR2 YFSETQ. The CDR3 has 15 amino acids. The ends were cut back, 0 bases at V and 0 bases at J, with 9 bases in the middle. This CDR3 is CASSLGGSLNTEAFF. CDR3 DNA sequence: TGCGCCAGCAGCTTGGGTGGTTCGTTGAACACTGAAGCTTTCTTT.

This chain joins TRBV6-5 and TRBJ2-7; maybe TRBD2 (5 bases). Trimming took 6 bases from V and 2 from J, leaving 5 bases between them. In germline, CDR1 is MNHEY, CDR2 SVGAGI. This CDR3 is 11 amino acids long. The CDR3 here is CASREAYEQYF. In nucleotides, the CDR3 is TGTGCCAGCAGGGAGGCCTACGAGCAGTACTTC.

CDR3 in amino acids: CASSNWQGAWGYTF. In DNA, the CDR3 is TGCGCCAGCAGCAACTGGCAGGGGGCTTGGGGCTACACCTTC. The chain carries TRBV5-1 and TRBJ1-2; 8 bases fit TRBD1. Trimming took 4 bases from V and 8 from J; bases not matched to a gene: 10. From germline, CDR1 is SGHRS and CDR2 YFSETQ. The CDR3 has 14 amino acids.

The chain recombines TRBV6-5 with TRBJ2-2, with D possibly being TRBD1 or TRBD2 (6 bases each). There are 15 residues in the CDR3. With 5 bases removed from V and 1 base from J, the gap between germline ends came to 11 bases. Germline lookup yields CDR1 MNHEY and CDR2 SVGAGI. The CDR3 DNA reads TGTGCCAGCAGTCTCCGGGGGCTGAACACCGGGGAGCTGTTTTTT. Amino acid sequence: CASSLRGLNTGELFF.

V and J are TRBV3-1 (or the pseudogene TRBV3-2) and TRBJ2-1; TRBD1 agrees at 7 bases. From germline, CDR1 is LGHDT and CDR2 YNNKEL (reference sequence). The CDR3 has 14 amino acids. Losses at the gene ends were 6 bases for V and 1 base for J; bases not matched to a gene: 3. The CDR3 nucleotides read TGTGCCAGCAGACCAGGGGGTTCCTACAATGAGCAGTTCTTC. Translating it yields CASRPGGSYNEQFF.

The CDR3 coding sequence is TGCAGTGCCAGTAACGGCGAGGGGGAAGCTTTCTTT. It yields the protein CSASNGEGEAFF. The chain uses TRBV20-1 and TRBJ1-1, with D tentatively TRBD1 (5 bases). CDR1 and CDR2 from the germline V gene are DFQATT and SNEGSKA (reference sequence). Trimming shortened V by 6 bases and J by 8 bases, and 16 bases separated the two germline ends. This CDR3 region has 12 residues.

The chain recombines TRBV29-1 with TRBJ2-3, with TRBD1 matching 8 bases. The CDR3 covers 13 residues. After removal of 4 bases from V and 8 bases from J, the junction contained 8 bases not matched to a gene. The V gene's germline CDR1 is SQVTM and CDR2 ANQGSEA. The CDR3, as DNA: TGCAGCGTTGCAGGACAGGGTTTCGCTACGCAGTATTTT. Its protein is CSVAGQGFATQYF.

CDR3 bases: TGTGCCAGAAGCTTGTGGAGGGTTTGGGCTGGAAACACCATATATTTT. Translated: CARSLWRVWAGNTIYF. The chain carries TRBV5-3 and TRBJ1-3; D unclear. TRBV5-3 is filed as an ORF, its function uncertain. Trimming left V 1 base short and J 2 bases short, with 13 bases between. This CDR3 region has 16 residues.

The chain couples TRBV19 to TRBJ1-6; 10 bases agree with TRBD1. CDR1 and CDR2 from the germline V gene are LNHDA and SQIVND (reference sequence). The CDR3 has 14 residues. With V trimmed by 8 bases and J by 5 bases, 3 bases remained unmatched. The DNA of the CDR3 is TGTGCCAGTGAGGACAGGGGGGATAATTCACCCCTCCACTTT. As protein: CASEDRGDNSPLHF.

This chain connects TRBV2 to TRBJ2-7; TRBD1 matches 8 bases. The V gene's germline CDR1 is SNHLY and CDR2 FYNNEI. The CDR3 sequence is 13 residues long. The ends lost 8 bases at V and 0 bases at J; junction bases unmatched: 3. The DNA of the CDR3 is TGTGCCAGCGGAGGACAGGGCTCCTACGAGCAGTACTTC. It is translated as CASGGQGSYEQYF.

This chain links TRBV30 with TRBJ2-4; D is ambiguous. In germline, CDR1 is GTSNPN, CDR2 SVGIG (reference sequence). The length of the CDR3 is 12 residues. V lost 5 bases to trimming and J lost 8 bases, with 13 bases between them. For the CDR3, the DNA is TGTGCCTGGTCTGAGCTCGTGGACATTCAGTACTTC. Protein: CAWSELVDIQYF.

The chain couples TRBV5-1 to TRBJ2-4, with D unresolved. The V and J ends lost 0 bases and 4 bases respectively, with 14 bases between them. The CDR3 consists of 16 residues. The germline V gene has CDR1 SGHRS and CDR2 YFSETQ. The CDR3 DNA follows: TGCGCCAGCAGCTTGGCCCCTGCGGCAGAGAAAAACATTCAGTACTTC. Protein sequence: CASSLAPAAEKNIQYF.

The V call is TRBV5-1, the J call TRBJ1-3; 12 bases are a match to TRBD1. The V and J ends lost 3 bases and 1 base, in that order; junction bases with no gene match: 11. The CDR3 loop spans 19 amino acids. Germline V gives CDR1 SGHRS, CDR2 YFSETQ. The chain's CDR3 is CASSSTGTGGVMSGNTIYF. CDR3 DNA sequence: TGCGCCAGCAGCTCCACCGGGACAGGGGGCGTAATGTCTGGAAACACCATATATTTT.

V usage is TRBV7-2 and J usage is TRBJ1-6; D gene uncertain. Trimming stripped 1 base from V and 10 bases from J, with 14 bases between. Germline V lookup: CDR1 SGHTA, CDR2 FQGNSA. The CDR3 extends over 15 amino acids. CDR3 residues: CASSLGGKLTSPLHF. The CDR3 DNA follows: TGTGCCAGCAGCTTAGGAGGGAAGTTAACGTCACCCCTCCACTTT.